This entry lists 5 T cell receptor beta chains sequenced from one sample in a study of blood T cell repertoires in COVID-19 (TCRdb year 2020). The receptor library was made with the immunoSEQ multiplex PCR assay. TCRdb holds this immuneACCESS table with in-frame rearrangements only. Some clones are missing; in checked studies, unresolved V genes explain under half, and the rest has no known cause. The sample table shows approximately 460,000 clones, and 75% to 90% are seen once. Jointly, the top ten make up roughly 0.9% of the sample. The sequencing sample was made of peripheral blood. All receptors come from a man between 18 and 35 years old with COVID-19, enrolled during active disease.

This clone is a singleton in its sample. The rearrangement links TRBV5-5 to TRBJ2-3; tentative D call: TRBD2 (6 bases). The CDR3 spans 14 residues. Trimming pared 4 bases from V and 0 bases from J, leaving 9 bases between. Germline V gene data show CDR1 as SGHKS and CDR2 as YYEKEE (reference sequence). The CDR3 DNA sequence: TGTGCCAGCAGCCGGGGACTTAGCACAGATACGCAGTATTTT. The encoded protein is CASSRGLSTDTQYF.

This sequence joins TRBV11-3 and TRBJ2-3, with 7 positions matching TRBD1. Germline-derived CDR1 and CDR2 are SGHNT and YENEEA. The CDR3 runs to 15 residues. Losses at the gene ends were 4 bases for V and 6 bases for J; bases not matched to a gene: 10. CDR3: CASSYSGGRHDTQYF. CDR3 DNA: TGTGCCAGCAGCTACTCAGGGGGTCGTCATGATACGCAGTATTTT.

With regard to this clone: Other DNA variants within this sample encode the same CDR3. The rearrangement uses TRBV18 and TRBJ2-1, with D unresolved. The germline gives CDR1 KGHSH, CDR2 LQKENI. The V end lost 3 bases, the J end lost 0 bases, and 6 bases lay between the germline ends. There are 14 residues in the CDR3. CDR3 residues: CASSPGSSYNEQFF. As DNA, the CDR3 is TGTGCCAGCTCACCTGGTAGCTCCTACAATGAGCAGTTCTTC.

The chain employs TRBV6-6 and TRBJ1-2; the D gene is possibly TRBD1 (6 bases). Germline CDR1 is MNHNY and CDR2 is SVGAGI (reference sequence). Trimming removed 2 bases at V and 4 bases at J, with 17 bases between. CDR3 length: 16 amino acids. CDR3 in amino acids: CASSYRGGDIRYGYTF. The CDR3, as DNA: TGTGCCAGCAGTTACCGGGGGGGCGACATCCGCTATGGCTACACCTTC.

The CDR3 region is CASSTGQGGYGYTF. DNA for the CDR3: TGTGCCAGCAGCACCGGACAGGGTGGCTATGGCTACACCTTC. The V call is TRBV7-9, the J call TRBJ1-2; TRBD1 agrees at 8 bases. The CDR3 loop spans 14 amino acids. The germline gives CDR1 SEHNR, CDR2 FQNEAQ (reference sequence). Germline trimming cut 5 bases from V and 4 bases from J; bases unmatched to any gene: 6.